One sample yielded the 9 T cell receptor beta chains listed below, sequenced in a study of shared clonotypes between healthy human individuals. The data were produced by immunoSEQ multiplex PCR, yet TCRdb's version contains in-frame clones alone and is incomplete. This sample has some 1,100,000 clones, with around 82% found just once. What was sequenced was memory CD4+ T cells from PBMCs. The subset is: CD45RA-negative fraction. The receptors were sampled from a man in his late teens or twenties in good health. Some clones in this sample may be carry-over from other donors' samples.

This clone occurred a few times. J is TRBJ2-7 and V is TRBV5-1; TRBD1 is a possible D gene (6 bases). The CDR3 extends over 15 amino acids. Per the germline V gene, CDR1 is SGHRS and CDR2 is YFSETQ. Trimming stripped 0 bases from V and 2 bases from J, with 12 bases between. In DNA form, the CDR3 reads TGCGCCAGCAGCTTGGGAGCAGGGGTGCCCTACGAGCAGTACTTC. It encodes CASSLGAGVPYEQYF. Together with reference TRBV5-1 and TRBJ2-7, the CDR3 gives the full variable domain: KAGVTQTPRYLIKTRGQQVTLSCSPISGHRSVSWYQQTPGQGLQFLFEYFSETQRNKGNFPGRFSGRQFSNSRSEMNVSTLELGDSALYLCASSLGAGVPYEQYFGPGTRLTVT.

With regard to this clone: This sample also contains other DNA sequences that code for the same CDR3. This chain uses TRBV19 with TRBJ2-2, with 8 nucleotides matching TRBD1. V lost 3 bases and J lost 6; bases outside the gene matches: 3. Germline CDR1 reads LNHDA; CDR2 reads SQIVND (reference sequence). CDR3 length: 14 residues. CDR3 residues: CASSIVTGAGELFF. DNA for the CDR3: TGTGCCAGTAGTATTGTGACAGGGGCCGGGGAGCTGTTTTTT.

The genes are TRBV28 and TRBJ2-7; maybe TRBD2 (6 bases). V was trimmed by 8 bases and J by 4 bases, leaving 15 bases between them. Looked up from germline, CDR1 is MDHEN and CDR2 is SYDVKM. The CDR3 consists of 13 residues. The CDR3 region is CASVPGGKYEQYF. CDR3 in DNA: TGTGCCAGCGTCCCAGGCGGGAAGTACGAGCAGTACTTC.

In its sample, this clone was seen a few times. V gene TRBV7-9 combines with J gene TRBJ1-1, with D unresolved. This CDR3 spans 15 amino acids. V gave up 5 bases and J gave up 4 bases, with 17 bases separating them. Germline CDR1 reads SEHNR; CDR2 reads FQNEAQ (reference sequence). The CDR3 nucleotides are TGTGCCAGCAGCAGATCCGGGAGACGGATCACTGAAGCTTTCTTT. Its protein is CASSRSGRRITEAFF. Complete variable domain (other parts from reference TRBV7-9 and TRBJ1-1): DTGVSQNPRHKITKRGQNVTFRCDPISEHNRLYWYRQTLGQGPEFLTYFQNEAQLEKSRLLSDRFSAERPKGSFSTLEIQRTEQGDSAMYLCASSRSGRRITEAFFGQGTRLTVV.

The chain recombines TRBV15 with TRBJ1-5; D unresolved. The CDR3 has 13 residues. CDR1 LNHNV and CDR2 YYDKDF come from the germline V gene (reference sequence). Trimming removed 0 bases from V and 7 bases from J, with 7 bases in between. The CDR3: CATSREKGQPQHF. For the CDR3, the DNA is TGTGCCACCAGCAGAGAGAAGGGCCAGCCCCAGCATTTT.

This chain links TRBV28 with TRBJ2-4; weak D call: TRBD2 (6 bases). Per germline, CDR1 MDHEN and CDR2 SYDVKM. Deletions cut 4 bases from V and 13 bases from J, with 17 bases between. There are 13 residues in the CDR3. CDR3 bases: TGTGCCAGCAGTTCCCAGGGACTCCCCTCCCAGTACTTC. Translated, it gives CASSSQGLPSQYF.

The rearrangement joins TRBV4-1 to TRBJ2-3; no reliable D call. V gave up 8 bases and J gave up 3 bases, with 18 bases separating them. Germline lookup yields CDR1 MGHRA and CDR2 YSYEKL. This CDR3 has 15 amino acids. The CDR3, as DNA: TGCGCCAGCCGCCCCGGGTTTTGGGCAACAGATACGCAGTATTTT. This encodes CASRPGFWATDTQYF.

The V gene is TRBV30, the J gene TRBJ1-2; D is uncertain. Germline V lookup: CDR1 GTSNPN, CDR2 SVGIG (reference sequence). The length of the CDR3 is 13 residues. V gave up 2 bases and J gave up 5 bases, with 12 bases separating them. The DNA of the CDR3 is TGTGCCTGGAGTAGGTCAACTTCATATGGCTACACCTTC. Its protein product is CAWSRSTSYGYTF. Combining the CDR3 with reference TRBV30 and TRBJ1-2 gives the whole variable domain SQTIHQWPATLVQPVGSPLSLECTVEGTSNPNLYWYRQAAGRGLQLLFYSVGIGQISSEVPQNLSASRPQDRQFILSSKKLLLSDSGFYLCAWSRSTSYGYTFGSGTRLTVV.

This clone has more than one count but fewer than ten. V is TRBV11-2 and J is TRBJ1-2; no clear D. The V end lost 5 bases, the J end lost 0 bases, and 7 bases lay between the germline ends. Germline-derived CDR1 and CDR2 are SGHAT and FQNNGV. The CDR3 sequence is 13 residues long. The CDR3 spells CASSPQTNYGYTF. The CDR3 DNA follows: TGTGCCAGCAGCCCGCAGACTAACTATGGCTACACCTTC.